The 23 T cell receptor beta chains below come from one sample, sequenced in a study of T cell responses to AZD1222 COVID-19 vaccine. TCRdb keeps only in-frame clones here, not all; method: immunoSEQ multiplex PCR. The profile shows over 95,000 clones, over 85% of them singletons. The material sequenced was peripheral blood, taken on day 0 of AZD1222 vaccination. The receptors come from an adult in good health.

The chain recombines TRBV4-1 with TRBJ1-3, with 10 bases matching TRBD1. CDR1 is MGHRA and CDR2 is YSYEKL in the germline V gene. J gave up 4 bases and V 1 base, and 4 bases lay outside the gene matches. The CDR3 length is 16 residues. CDR3 residues: CASSQVGQGVGNTIYF. The DNA for the CDR3 is TGCGCCAGCAGCCAAGTCGGACAGGGGGTAGGAAACACCATATATTTT.

This chain links TRBV4-3 with TRBJ1-6; tentatively, D is TRBD1 (5 bases). CDR3 length equals 13 residues. Germline CDR1 and CDR2: LGHNA and YSLEER. Deletions cut 5 bases from V and 7 bases from J, with 9 bases between. The CDR3 is CASSVGENSPLHF. The CDR3, as DNA: TGCGCCAGCAGCGTAGGGGAGAATTCACCCCTCCACTTT.

This clone has only one observation. The chain employs TRBV5-4 and TRBJ2-7; D uncertain. V was trimmed by 0 bases and J by 6 bases, leaving 7 bases between them. This CDR3 region has 12 residues. Germline V gene lookup returns CDR1 SGHNT and CDR2 YYREEE (reference sequence). For the CDR3, the DNA is TGTGCCAGCAGCTTGGTTGGTTCCGAGCAGTACTTC. This encodes CASSLVGSEQYF.

The chain recombines TRBV2 with TRBJ2-7; 11 positions agree with TRBD1. Germline assignment: CDR1 SNHLY and CDR2 FYNNEI. CDR3 length equals 15 residues. V shed 5 bases and J 6 bases; nucleotides not matched to a gene: 9. The CDR3 region has the DNA TGTGCCAGCAGTCCGCGGACAGGGGGCGCGACCGAGCAGTACTTC. Protein sequence: CASSPRTGGATEQYF. Full variable domain (missing parts from reference TRBV2 and TRBJ2-7): EPEVTQTPSHQVTQMGQEVILRCVPISNHLYFYWYRQILGQKVEFLVSFYNNEISEKSEIFDDQFSVERPDGSNFTLKIRSTKLEDSAMYFCASSPRTGGATEQYFGPGTRLTVT.

The rearrangement links TRBV7-2 to TRBJ2-3; TRBD1 agrees at 7 bases. Losses at the gene ends were 4 bases for V and 4 bases for J; bases not matched to a gene: 2. Germline CDR1 reads SGHTA; CDR2 reads FQGNSA. The CDR3 consists of 13 residues. The CDR3 spells CASSSTGADTQYF. The CDR3 coding sequence is TGTGCCAGCAGCTCCACAGGGGCAGATACGCAGTATTTT.

V and J are TRBV21-1 and TRBJ1-5. TRBV21-1 is a pseudogene segment. The CDR3 is 20 amino acids. In nucleotides, the CDR3 is TGTGCCAGCAGCAAGGGAACCGGGACTGGGATGACGGGTAGCAATCAGCCCCAGCATTTT. This encodes CASSKGTGTGMTGSNQPQHF.

The table lists this clone with a count of one. The rearrangement joins TRBV21-1 to TRBJ2-4; the D call of TRBD2 is as the table states it, not checked on the DNA. TRBV21-1 is assigned pseudogene status. The CDR3 has 14 residues. The CDR3 region is CEVPLAEAKNIQYF. The CDR3 region has the DNA TGTGAAGTCCCGCTAGCGGAAGCCAAAAACATTCAGTACTTC.

This sequence joins TRBV7-3 and TRBJ2-7; maybe TRBD1 (5 bases). CDR3 length: 15 residues. CDR1 and CDR2 from the germline V gene are SGHTA and FQGTGA. V lost 5 bases to trimming and J lost 5 bases, with 19 bases between them. Here the CDR3 reads CASSPTTAFSNEQYF. CDR3 coding DNA: TGTGCCAGCAGCCCTACGACAGCCTTTTCCAACGAGCAGTACTTC. Together with reference TRBV7-3 and TRBJ2-7, the CDR3 gives the full variable domain: GAGVSQTPSNKVTEKGKYVELRCDPISGHTALYWYRQSLGQGPEFLIYFQGTGAADDSGLPNDRFFAVRPEGSVSTLKIQRTERGDSAVYLCASSPTTAFSNEQYFGPGTRLTVT.

This chain connects TRBV25-1 to TRBJ1-2; D is perhaps TRBD1 (5 bases). Germline-derived CDR1 and CDR2 are MGHDK and SYGVNS. The V and J ends lost 5 bases and 8 bases respectively, with 15 bases between them. The CDR3 extends over 13 amino acids. In nucleotides, the CDR3 is TGTGCCAGCAGTAGTAGGGGAAGGGAGGGCTACACCTTC. As protein: CASSSRGREGYTF.

This chain connects TRBV2 to TRBJ2-1; a weak D match, TRBD2 (6 bases). The V end was cut by 7 bases, the J end by 9 bases, with 13 bases between. There are 12 residues in the CDR3. Germline values: CDR1 SNHLY, CDR2 FYNNEI. The CDR3 region has the DNA TGTGCCAGCATCTGGGGGGACGGTGAGCAGTTCTTC. Translation gives CASIWGDGEQFF.

This chain connects TRBV10-3 to TRBJ2-7; either TRBD1 or TRBD2 may fit D (5 bases each). CDR1 and CDR2 (germline): ENHRY, SYGVKD. The CDR3 is 15 amino acids. Trimming stripped 2 bases from V and 4 bases from J, with 15 bases between. In DNA form, the CDR3 reads TGTGCCATCAGTGAGGCGCAGGGATCGGGGTACGAGCAGTACTTC. This gives the protein CAISEAQGSGYEQYF.

This chain uses TRBV7-9 with TRBJ1-1; possible D gene TRBD1, 5 bases. Germline V gene lookup returns CDR1 SEHNR and CDR2 FQNEAQ (reference sequence). Trimming pared 0 bases from V and 11 bases from J, leaving 16 bases between. The CDR3 loop spans 14 amino acids. This CDR3 reads CASSLAAQGNRAFF. Written as DNA, the CDR3 is TGTGCCAGCAGCTTAGCGGCCCAGGGAAATCGCGCTTTCTTT.

This clone was picked up one time. The chain combines TRBV5-1 with TRBJ2-5; D possibly corresponds to TRBD1 (5 bases). Germline loops: CDR1 SGHRS, CDR2 YFSETQ. This CDR3 has 14 residues. V was pared by 4 bases and J by 4 bases, with 14 bases between. The CDR3 DNA is TGCGCCAGCAGCCCATTAGGGGCAGGAGAGACCCAGTACTTC. It specifies CASSPLGAGETQYF.

Here the CDR3 reads CASIPGPGTNTEAFF. The DNA of the CDR3 is TGTGCCAGTATCCCAGGTCCAGGGACGAACACTGAAGCTTTCTTT. The genes are TRBV19 and TRBJ1-1; a possible D gene is TRBD1 (5 bases). Germline V gene lookup returns CDR1 LNHDA and CDR2 SQIVND (reference sequence). The ends were cut back, 7 bases at V and 1 base at J, with 16 bases in the middle. This CDR3 comprises 15 residues.

V gene TRBV9 combines with J gene TRBJ1-4; D not resolved. The CDR3 length is 14 residues. Trimming shortened V by 2 bases and J by 8 bases, and 13 bases separated the two germline ends. Per germline, CDR1 SGDLS and CDR2 YYNGEE. The CDR3 nucleotides are TGTGCCAGCAGCGTGGGCTCACCCGGGGAAAAACTGTTTTTT. Protein product: CASSVGSPGEKLFF.

The gene calls are TRBV6-1 and TRBJ1-2; D is unclear. V lost 2 bases and J lost 9, with 13 bases in between. This CDR3 is 13 amino acids long. Germline CDR1 reads MNHNS; CDR2 reads SASEGT. The CDR3 loop reads CASSETGGRSYTF. The CDR3 DNA follows: TGTGCCAGCAGTGAAACCGGCGGTCGAAGCTACACCTTC.

The rearrangement joins TRBV9 to TRBJ2-2; D is uncertain. Germline V lookup: CDR1 SGDLS, CDR2 YYNGEE. The CDR3 is 17 residues long. V was pared by 0 bases and J by 1 base, with 13 bases between. CDR3: CASSVEAIRRNTGELFF. The CDR3, as DNA: TGTGCCAGCAGCGTAGAAGCGATCCGCCGGAACACCGGGGAGCTGTTTTTT.

The chain employs TRBV27 and TRBJ1-2; no clear D. CDR1 and CDR2 (germline): MNHEY, SMNVEV (reference sequence). This CDR3 has 16 amino acids. Trimming took off 0 bases at V and 3 bases at J, with 14 bases between the two ends. The CDR3 here is CASSLSPDPQDYGYTF. The CDR3 bases are TGTGCCAGCAGTTTATCGCCTGACCCCCAGGACTATGGCTACACCTTC.

V is TRBV5-1 and J is TRBJ2-1; 10 bases line up with TRBD1. CDR1 is SGHRS and CDR2 is YFSETQ in the germline V gene. This CDR3 has 14 amino acids. V was clipped by 4 bases and J by 8 bases; unmatched bases: 6. CDR3 protein: CASSTGQGLDEQFF. CDR3 nucleotides: TGCGCCAGCAGCACGGGACAGGGGTTGGATGAGCAGTTCTTC.

The chain carries TRBV4-3 and TRBJ2-2; D is possibly TRBD1 (6 bases). Germline CDR1 reads LGHNA; CDR2 reads YSLEER. CDR3 length equals 15 residues. V was pared by 3 bases and J by 1 base, with 9 bases between. The CDR3 spells CASSQRGLNTGELFF. The CDR3 DNA is TGCGCCAGCAGCCAGAGGGGGTTGAACACCGGGGAGCTGTTTTTT.

The chain joins TRBV18 to TRBJ2-5; possibly TRBD1 for D (6 bases). The CDR3 sequence is 15 residues long. Trimming left V 5 bases short and J 4 bases short, with 17 bases between. In germline, CDR1 is KGHSH, CDR2 LQKENI. CDR3 sequence: CASSSRTGIGETQYF. The CDR3 DNA follows: TGTGCCAGCTCATCAAGAACAGGGATAGGAGAGACCCAGTACTTC.

The chain carries TRBV3-1 (or the pseudogene TRBV3-2) and TRBJ1-6; 10 nucleotides match TRBD1. CDR3 length equals 15 residues. Unmatched junction bases numbered 5, after V lost 2 bases and J lost 10 bases. Germline lookup yields CDR1 LGHDT and CDR2 YNNKEL (reference sequence). The CDR3 is CASSQRDRGGSPLHF. The CDR3 nucleotides are TGTGCCAGCAGCCAAAGGGACAGGGGAGGGTCACCCCTCCACTTT.

This chain joins TRBV11-2 and TRBJ2-3, with 8 bases matching TRBD2. After removal of 2 bases from V and 4 bases from J, the junction contained 8 bases not matched to a gene. The length of the CDR3 is 16 residues. Germline CDR1 is SGHAT and CDR2 is FQNNGV. CDR3 residues: CASSLPGGPSPDTQYF. CDR3 coding DNA: TGTGCCAGCAGCTTACCGGGAGGGCCCTCCCCAGATACGCAGTATTTT.